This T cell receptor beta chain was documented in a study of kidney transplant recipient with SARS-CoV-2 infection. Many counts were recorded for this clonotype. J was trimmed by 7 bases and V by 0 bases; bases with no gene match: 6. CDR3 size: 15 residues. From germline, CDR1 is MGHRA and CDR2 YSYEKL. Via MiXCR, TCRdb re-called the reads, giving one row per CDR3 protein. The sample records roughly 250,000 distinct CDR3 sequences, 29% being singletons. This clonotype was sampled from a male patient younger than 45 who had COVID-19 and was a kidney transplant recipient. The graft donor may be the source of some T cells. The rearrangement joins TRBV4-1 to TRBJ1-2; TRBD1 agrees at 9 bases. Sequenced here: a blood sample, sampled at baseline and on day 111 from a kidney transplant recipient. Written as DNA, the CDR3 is TGCGCCAGCAGCCAAGATGAACAGGGGGCTCGTGGCTACACCTTC. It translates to CASSQDEQGARGYTF.